The source of this T cell receptor (beta chain) is a study of blood T cell repertoires in COVID-19. The CDR3 spans 14 residues. Germline-derived CDR1 and CDR2 are MNHEY and SVGAGI. V trimming: 6 bases; J trimming: 7 bases; junction bases outside the gene matches: 7. The protocol was immunoSEQ multiplex PCR, while the TCRdb copy is restricted to in-frame clones and leaves out a portion. The table records some 100,000 clones, 80% to 90% of them present only once. The sequence derives from a human donor in a cohort sampled during active COVID-19. Sequenced sample: peripheral blood. The J gene is TRBJ1-4, the V gene TRBV6-5, with 8 bases identical to TRBD1. The CDR3: CASSRDRGGEKLFF. DNA for the CDR3: TGTGCCAGCAGCCGAGACAGGGGCGGTGAAAAACTGTTTTTT.